This T cell receptor (beta chain) came from a study of shared clonotypes between healthy human individuals. Findings and limits, study-wide: Estimated richness was generally greater in naive than memory subsets. Having only a few donors restricted how much genetic and exposure-history diversity was captured.

Replicate PCRs run on sorted subsets employed 150 to 250 ng DNA, tens of thousands of T cell genomes. The method was immunoSEQ multiplex PCR; TCRdb's version includes in-frame clones alone and lacks a portion of them. The sample lists a few million clones; approximately 95% were seen once. Turning to this clone: The antigen remains unidentified.

V lost 4 bases to trimming and J lost 1 base; unmatched junction nucleotides: 6. CDR3 length: 16 residues. Germline V gene sequence: CDR1 SGHRS, CDR2 YFSETQ. Nashville, Tennessee was home to all donors, who were Caucasian adults. The material sequenced was naive CD4+ T cells from PBMCs. The subset was: CD45RA+ positively selected. This sequence joins TRBV5-1 and TRBJ2-7, with 12 nucleotides matching TRBD2. The TCR originated in a man between 18 and 35 years old in good health. Some clones in this sample may be carry-over from other donors' samples. CDR3 in amino acids: CASSAQLAGGSYEQYF. The CDR3 coding sequence is TGCGCCAGCAGCGCCCAACTAGCGGGAGGTTCCTACGAGCAGTACTTC.